The 26 T cell receptor beta chains listed next were all sequenced from one sample in a study of cytomegalovirus exposure and HLA in healthy donors. The study ran its PCR with 60 Vbeta and 13 Jbeta primers. Measured with immunoSEQ multiplex PCR; TCRdb has only the in-frame clones, and not every one. The table includes approximately 150,000 clones, around 80% detected once. Sequenced material: PBMCs. These receptors all come from a man between 40 and 49 years old in good health and CMV-seronegative.

The chain recombines TRBV4-2 with TRBJ2-1; 7 nucleotides match TRBD1. The CDR3 contains 14 residues. Germline values: CDR1 LGHNA, CDR2 YNFKEQ. The V segment lost 4 bases and the J segment 7 bases; nucleotides outside the gene matches: 7. The CDR3 DNA reads as TGTGCCAGCAGCCCGCGCAGGACAGGAAATGAGCAGTTCTTC. Its protein is CASSPRRTGNEQFF.

The V call is TRBV4-1, the J call TRBJ1-4; D is unclear. Germline lookup yields CDR1 MGHRA and CDR2 YSYEKL. The CDR3 spans 15 residues. Between the trimmed V and J ends, which lost 0 bases and 11 bases, there was a span of 16 bases. CDR3 protein: CASSQEFAVPGKLFF. CDR3 in DNA: TGCGCCAGCAGCCAAGAATTTGCAGTGCCGGGTAAACTGTTTTTT.

V and J are TRBV14 and TRBJ2-5, with 7 bases identical to TRBD2. V gave up 4 bases and J gave up 5 bases; unmatched junction bases: 7. CDR3 length equals 14 residues. Germline V gives CDR1 SGHDN, CDR2 FVKESK. The CDR3: CASSRYLGGETQYF. CDR3 coding DNA: TGTGCCAGCAGCCGTTACCTCGGGGGGGAGACCCAGTACTTC.

V and J are TRBV6-5 and TRBJ2-7, with D possibly TRBD1 on 5 matching bases. The CDR3 is made up of 13 amino acids. In germline, CDR1 is MNHEY, CDR2 SVGAGI. V was clipped by 0 bases and J by 4 bases, with 7 bases between them. The CDR3 nucleotides are TGTGCCAGCAGTTACTCGAAGGGGTACGAGCAGTACTTC. It codes for CASSYSKGYEQYF.

V gene TRBV2 combines with J gene TRBJ1-6; no clear D gene. The CDR3 is 15 amino acids. Germline CDR1 and CDR2: SNHLY and FYNNEI. V shed 2 bases and J shed 7 bases, with 12 bases lying between them. This CDR3 is CASSETTVFNSPLHF. For the CDR3, the DNA is TGTGCCAGCAGTGAAACGACTGTGTTCAATTCACCCCTCCACTTT.

The chain couples TRBV4-1 to TRBJ2-5; no clear D gene. CDR3 length: 12 amino acids. V was clipped by 6 bases and J by 7 bases, with 12 bases between them. Germline V gives CDR1 MGHRA, CDR2 YSYEKL. CDR3 in DNA: TGCGCCAGCAGGGCACCCGTTGGGACCCAGTACTTC. Residues: CASRAPVGTQYF.

The chain combines TRBV6-1 with TRBJ2-1; D gene uncertain. Trimming removed 1 base at V and 1 base at J, with 8 bases between. CDR1 is MNHNS and CDR2 is SASEGT in the germline V gene. The CDR3 consists of 15 residues. CDR3 sequence (DNA): TGTGCCAGCAGTGAAGTAACATTTTCCTACAATGAGCAGTTCTTC. It translates to CASSEVTFSYNEQFF.

The chain recombines TRBV5-1 with TRBJ2-2; D is unclear. The CDR3 length is 18 residues. Between the trimmed V and J ends, which lost 3 bases and 0 bases, there was a span of 18 bases. Germline-derived CDR1 and CDR2 are SGHRS and YFSETQ. The CDR3 DNA is TGCGCCAGCAGCTCCTCGTCAAGAGGCGGCGCGAACACCGGGGAGCTGTTTTTT. Protein product: CASSSSSRGGANTGELFF.

The chain uses TRBV28 and TRBJ2-7, with TRBD2 matching 9 bases. The CDR3 is 20 amino acids. Germline V CDR1 and CDR2: MDHEN, SYDVKM. With 3 bases clipped from V and 0 bases from J, the junction kept 18 bases outside the gene matches. CDR3: CASSFSLATSGRLASYEQYF. The CDR3 coding sequence is TGTGCCAGCAGTTTTTCCCTAGCAACAAGCGGGAGGTTGGCCTCCTACGAGCAGTACTTC.

The CDR3 is CAWSVRWRLAGDIDTQYF. The CDR3 region has the DNA TGTGCCTGGAGTGTACGGTGGAGACTAGCGGGAGACATAGATACGCAGTATTTT. This chain links TRBV30 with TRBJ2-3; 12 nucleotides line up with TRBD2. The CDR3 totals 18 residues. Losses at the gene ends were 0 bases for V and 5 bases for J; bases not matched to a gene: 12. Germline V gives CDR1 GTSNPN, CDR2 SVGIG (reference sequence).

The V and J genes are TRBV5-1 and TRBJ2-3; 15 nucleotides align to TRBD2. This CDR3 contains 17 residues. Germline CDR1 reads SGHRS; CDR2 reads YFSETQ. The junction had 7 bases not matched to a gene; V was cut back by 5 bases and J by 3 bases. The CDR3 DNA follows: TGCGCCAGCAGAGGAGGGACTAGCGGGAGGATTACAGATACGCAGTATTTT. Residues: CASRGGTSGRITDTQYF. Full variable domain (outside the CDR3, taken from reference TRBV5-1 and TRBJ2-3): KAGVTQTPRYLIKTRGQQVTLSCSPISGHRSVSWYQQTPGQGLQFLFEYFSETQRNKGNFPGRFSGRQFSNSRSEMNVSTLELGDSALYLCASRGGTSGRITDTQYFGPGTRLTVL.

The chain employs TRBV6-5 and TRBJ2-3, with a tentative D call TRBD2 (5 bases). V was trimmed by 5 bases and J by 5 bases, leaving 11 bases between them. From germline, CDR1 is MNHEY and CDR2 SVGAGI. This CDR3 has 13 amino acids. CDR3 coding DNA: TGTGCCAGCAGTATAGGACGGGGAGATACGCAGTATTTT. The encoded protein is CASSIGRGDTQYF.

The CDR3 DNA follows: TGCGCCAGCTCATTCCCCGGGAGCAACAATGAGCAGTTCTTC. This encodes CASSFPGSNNEQFF. The V call is TRBV4-3, the J call TRBJ2-1; D may be TRBD2 (6 bases). V was trimmed by 8 bases and J by 5 bases, leaving 16 bases between them. This CDR3 is built from 14 residues. Germline lookup yields CDR1 LGHNA and CDR2 YSLEER.

This chain connects TRBV11-2 to TRBJ2-1, with 9 nucleotides matching TRBD2. The J segment lost 0 bases and the V segment lost 5 bases, leaving 5 bases of the junction unmatched. The CDR3 contains 16 residues. Per germline, CDR1 SGHAT and CDR2 FQNNGV. DNA for the CDR3: TGTGCCAGCAGCCGGAGCGGGAGGAGCTCCTACAATGAGCAGTTCTTC. Protein: CASSRSGRSSYNEQFF.

The rearrangement joins TRBV6-4 to TRBJ2-3, with TRBD2 matching 11 bases. Looked up from germline, CDR1 is MRHNA and CDR2 is SNTAGT. Unmatched junction bases numbered 7, after V lost 2 bases and J lost 0 bases. The CDR3 is 18 residues long. The chain's CDR3 is CASSDNIAGGPSTDTQYF. The CDR3 coding sequence is TGTGCCAGCAGTGACAACATAGCGGGAGGGCCAAGCACAGATACGCAGTATTTT.

On this clone itself: The junction departs from the called germline gene at one end, perhaps through a read error. This chain joins TRBV28 and TRBJ2-4; possible D gene TRBD1, 6 bases. Germline V gives CDR1 MDHEN, CDR2 SYDVKM. The CDR3 sequence is 14 residues long. CDR3 region: CASSLAGAKNSQYF. The CDR3, as DNA: TGTGCCAGCAGTTTAGCAGGGGCCAAAAACAGTCAGTACTTC.

This chain links TRBV6-6 with TRBJ2-7; tentative D call: TRBD2 (5 bases). Germline-derived CDR1 and CDR2 are MNHNY and SVGAGI (reference sequence). The V gene lost 5 bases and the J gene lost 4 bases, with 12 bases spanning the gap. The CDR3 extends over 13 amino acids. CDR3 sequence: CASSSGWAYEQYF. CDR3 nucleotides: TGTGCCAGCAGTAGCGGTTGGGCGTACGAGCAGTACTTC.

The gene calls are TRBV6-6 and TRBJ1-1; no firm D call. CDR1 is MNHNY, CDR2 SVGAGI, per germline (reference sequence). Between the trimmed V and J ends, which lost 6 bases and 7 bases, there was a span of 9 bases. The CDR3 contains 11 residues. The CDR3 nucleotides are TGTGCCAGCAGCCCCCACAATGAAGCTTTCTTT. Translated, it gives CASSPHNEAFF.

The chain recombines TRBV6-6 with TRBJ2-1; 8 bases are a match to TRBD2. V shed 8 bases and J 8 bases; nucleotides not matched to a gene: 14. The germline gives CDR1 MNHNY, CDR2 SVGAGI (reference sequence). The CDR3 has 15 residues. The CDR3 sequence: CASAHGGLASHEQFF. The CDR3 nucleotides are TGTGCCAGCGCCCACGGAGGACTAGCCAGCCATGAGCAGTTCTTC.

The chain links TRBV7-8 to TRBJ2-7; no firm D call. V lost 3 bases, J lost 2 bases, and 11 bases lay in between. The CDR3 has 14 amino acids. Germline V lookup: CDR1 SGHVS, CDR2 FQNEAQ. The CDR3 nucleotides read TGTGCCAGCAGCTTGGCTGATGGGCCCTACGAGCAGTACTTC. Its protein product is CASSLADGPYEQYF.

The chain recombines TRBV5-1 with TRBJ2-5, with D possibly TRBD2 on 5 matching bases. CDR1 is SGHRS, CDR2 YFSETQ, per germline. This CDR3 spans 14 amino acids. V lost 4 bases and J lost 1, with 11 bases in between. The CDR3 here is CASSRADSQETQYF. DNA of the CDR3: TGCGCCAGCAGCCGAGCGGACTCCCAAGAGACCCAGTACTTC.

This clone showed up just once. The CDR3 protein is CSAWTGGNEKLFF. DNA for the CDR3: TGCAGCGCATGGACAGGCGGGAATGAAAAACTGTTTTTT. This chain uses TRBV29-1 with TRBJ1-4; 7 nucleotides line up with TRBD1. The CDR3 contains 13 residues. The germline CDR1 and CDR2 sequences are SQVTM and ANQGSEA. V lost 7 bases, J lost 5 bases, and 7 bases stayed unmatched.

J is TRBJ2-3 and V is TRBV28, with 8 bases that match TRBD2. Germline CDR1 reads MDHEN; CDR2 reads SYDVKM. V trimming: 10 bases; J trimming: 11 bases; junction bases outside the gene matches: 11. The CDR3 loop spans 12 amino acids. The CDR3 DNA sequence: TGTGCCACCAGACCCGGGGGGGTGGGGCAGTATTTT. This sequence encodes CATRPGGVGQYF.

The genes are TRBV7-8 and TRBJ1-2; D is unclear. This CDR3 is built from 10 residues. Germline CDR1 SGHVS, CDR2 FQNEAQ. Trimming removed 5 bases from V and 6 bases from J, with 4 bases in between. The CDR3 reads CASSTDGYTF. Written as DNA, the CDR3 is TGTGCCAGCAGCACAGATGGCTACACCTTC.

V gene TRBV4-2 combines with J gene TRBJ2-3, with 8 nucleotides matching TRBD1. After removal of 0 bases from V and 1 base from J, the junction contained 0 bases not matched to a gene. The CDR3 is made up of 15 amino acids. The germline gives CDR1 LGHNA, CDR2 YNFKEQ. CDR3 bases: TGTGCCAGCAGCCAAGAGGACAGGGGCACAGATACGCAGTATTTT. Its protein is CASSQEDRGTDTQYF.

The rearrangement links TRBV6-5 to TRBJ2-5, with D possibly TRBD1 on 6 matching bases. This CDR3 region has 14 residues. V was cut by 0 bases and J by 4 bases, with 9 bases left in between. CDR1 MNHEY and CDR2 SVGAGI come from the germline V gene. The CDR3, as DNA: TGTGCCAGCAGTTACTCGCGACAGGTAGAGACCCAGTACTTC. It specifies CASSYSRQVETQYF.